This record concerns one T cell receptor (beta chain) sequence. The target antigen is unknown. This record belongs to a study of OX40 agonist ivuxolimab in advanced cancers. Study as a whole: Hepatocellular carcinoma, melanoma, renal cell or head and neck cancer was diagnosed in the dose-escalation patients. Study observations and caveats: The CD4+ and CD8+ T cells in the blood had expanded clonally by week 6 at 0.1 to 3.0 mg/kg. Relative to CD4+, CD8+ T cells held more expanded clones on average.

Sequencing used immunoSEQ multiplex PCR; TCRdb keeps in-frame clones, though not all of them. The sample lists nearly 90,000 clones; around nine tenths were seen once. The CDR3 contains 17 residues. Germline-derived CDR1 and CDR2 are SGHTA and FQGNSA. The ends lost 0 bases at V and 0 bases at J; junction bases unmatched: 6. The gene calls are TRBV7-2 and TRBJ2-3; 7 nucleotides line up with TRBD2. This clonotype was sampled from an adult with an advanced solid tumor such as melanoma, head and neck, liver or kidney cancer. The input for sequencing was CD4+ or CD8+ T cells sorted from blood, taken in a trial of the OX40 agonist ivuxolimab. The DNA for the CDR3 is TGTGCCAGCAGCTTAGCGTTAAGCGGGGCTAGCACAGATACGCAGTATTTT. It is translated as CASSLALSGASTDTQYF.